Following are 32 T cell receptor beta chains from one sample sequenced in a study of cytomegalovirus exposure and HLA in healthy donors. The PCR made use of 60 Vbeta and 13 Jbeta primers. Sequenced by immunoSEQ multiplex PCR; TCRdb stores in-frame clones only, minus some. In the table there are about 160,000 clones, approximately 86% of which are singletons. The sample comprised PBMCs. These receptors were taken from a woman aged 18-29 years in good health and CMV-seronegative.

The chain employs TRBV29-1 and TRBJ2-2; D is unclear. The germline gives CDR1 SQVTM, CDR2 ANQGSEA. The CDR3 covers 12 residues. The V and J ends lost 4 bases and 6 bases respectively, with 9 bases between them. The CDR3 bases are TGCAGCGTTGCCCCCCCCGCCGGGGAGCTGTTTTTT. Residues: CSVAPPAGELFF.

V usage is TRBV6-1 and J usage is TRBJ2-5, with D unresolved. This CDR3 has 15 residues. The germline V gene encodes CDR1 MNHNS and CDR2 SASEGT. With 2 bases removed from V and 5 bases from J, the gap between germline ends came to 15 bases. The DNA for the CDR3 is TGTGCCAGCAGTGAAATCCCCCAATCGGTGGAGACCCAGTACTTC. This encodes CASSEIPQSVETQYF.

The chain couples TRBV6-5 to TRBJ1-2; D call uncertain. Germline V gene lookup returns CDR1 MNHEY and CDR2 SVGAGI. Trimming removed 2 bases at V and 3 bases at J, with 10 bases between. This CDR3 comprises 14 residues. The CDR3 coding sequence is TGTGCCAGCAGTTACGCGGGGTTTGACTATGGCTACACCTTC. Translating it yields CASSYAGFDYGYTF.

This sequence joins TRBV27 and TRBJ1-1; TRBD1 matches at 7 bases. The CDR3 spans 16 residues. The ends lost 5 bases at V and 10 bases at J; junction bases unmatched: 19. Germline V gene sequence: CDR1 MNHEY, CDR2 SMNVEV (reference sequence). CDR3 DNA: TGTGCCAGCAGTGTCGGGACAGCCTTAAGTTTGAAGGTAGCTTTCTTT. Amino acids: CASSVGTALSLKVAFF.

This chain uses TRBV9 with TRBJ1-2, with unresolved D. Trimming cost V 0 bases and J 6 bases, with 9 bases left between them. This CDR3 has 13 amino acids. The germline gives CDR1 SGDLS, CDR2 YYNGEE. The CDR3 sequence: CASSVGLIDGYTF. DNA for the CDR3: TGTGCCAGCAGCGTAGGACTGATAGATGGCTACACCTTC.

This clone was observed a few times. V usage is TRBV6-5 and J usage is TRBJ1-1; 7 nucleotides line up with TRBD1. The CDR3 is 15 amino acids. Germline-derived CDR1 and CDR2 are MNHEY and SVGAGI. J gave up 5 bases and V 4 bases, and 10 bases lay outside the gene matches. The CDR3 sequence is CASSLHQQGRTEAFF. CDR3 in DNA: TGTGCCAGCAGTTTGCACCAACAGGGGCGGACTGAAGCTTTCTTT.

This chain uses TRBV19 with TRBJ2-1; 7 positions match TRBD2. Germline lookup yields CDR1 LNHDA and CDR2 SQIVND (reference sequence). The CDR3 contains 13 residues. Trimming removed 8 bases from V and 0 bases from J; junction bases left unmatched: 1. CDR3 in DNA: TGTGCCAGTGGACTAGACTCCTACAATGAGCAGTTCTTC. It codes for CASGLDSYNEQFF.

This CDR3 is CASSATHTEAFF. The CDR3 DNA sequence: TGTGCCAGCAGTGCTACGCACACTGAAGCTTTCTTT. The chain recombines TRBV2 with TRBJ1-1; no clear D. Germline values: CDR1 SNHLY, CDR2 FYNNEI. V was trimmed by 4 bases and J by 3 bases, leaving 6 bases between them. This CDR3 has 12 amino acids. Filled out from reference TRBV2 and TRBJ1-1, the complete variable domain reads EPEVTQTPSHQVTQMGQEVILRCVPISNHLYFYWYRQILGQKVEFLVSFYNNEISEKSEIFDDQFSVERPDGSNFTLKIRSTKLEDSAMYFCASSATHTEAFFGQGTRLTVV.

The chain carries TRBV28 and TRBJ1-6; 7 bases map to TRBD1. The germline V gene has CDR1 MDHEN and CDR2 SYDVKM. There are 14 residues in the CDR3. The trim removed 3 bases at V and 9 bases at J, leaving 5 bases unmatched. The CDR3 region is CASSLGRGVSPLHF. In DNA form, the CDR3 reads TGTGCCAGCAGTTTGGGCAGGGGGGTTTCACCCCTCCACTTT.

J is TRBJ2-7 and V is TRBV30; 7 nucleotides agree with TRBD2. The trim removed 3 bases at V and 3 bases at J, leaving 8 bases unmatched. The CDR3 sequence is 14 residues long. Per germline, CDR1 GTSNPN and CDR2 SVGIG (reference sequence). Written as DNA, the CDR3 is TGTGCCTGGAGCTTCCAACCGGGGGGCTACGAGCAGTACTTC. This translates into CAWSFQPGGYEQYF.

The rearrangement links TRBV28 to TRBJ2-1; 8 bases are a match to TRBD1. This CDR3 contains 15 residues. Germline V lookup: CDR1 MDHEN, CDR2 SYDVKM. J lost 8 bases, V lost 4 bases, and 10 bases had no gene match. CDR3 amino acids: CASSSPGQGAHEQFF. DNA of the CDR3: TGTGCCAGCAGTTCCCCGGGGCAGGGGGCACATGAGCAGTTCTTC.

V usage is TRBV28 and J usage is TRBJ1-1; D ambiguous. CDR3 length equals 13 residues. Germline loops: CDR1 MDHEN, CDR2 SYDVKM. Trimming took off 2 bases at V and 4 bases at J, with 8 bases between the two ends. The CDR3 bases are TGTGCCAGCAGTTTACCGTTCTTCACTGAAGCTTTCTTT. Amino acid sequence: CASSLPFFTEAFF.

The genes are TRBV2 and TRBJ2-1; D gene unclear. Germline V gene data show CDR1 as SNHLY and CDR2 as FYNNEI. There are 16 residues in the CDR3. Trimming left V 1 base short and J 0 bases short, with 10 bases between. The CDR3 nucleotides are TGTGCCAGCAGTGAAGGCTTCAGAAGCTCCTACAATGAGCAGTTCTTC. This codes for CASSEGFRSSYNEQFF.

The genes are TRBV7-9 and TRBJ1-1; D call uncertain. The germline gives CDR1 SEHNR, CDR2 FQNEAQ (reference sequence). The CDR3 is 12 amino acids. V lost 6 bases to trimming and J lost 4 bases, with 9 bases between them. CDR3 in amino acids: CASSPAGTEAFF. The DNA of the CDR3 is TGTGCCAGCAGTCCAGCGGGCACTGAAGCTTTCTTT.

This sequence joins TRBV6-6 and TRBJ1-4; tentatively, D is TRBD1 (5 bases). This CDR3 comprises 16 residues. Germline-derived CDR1 and CDR2 are MNHNY and SVGAGI (reference sequence). The V end lost 4 bases, the J end lost 1 base, and 13 bases lay between the germline ends. The CDR3 reads CASSFTDIRTNEKLFF. The DNA for the CDR3 is TGTGCCAGCAGTTTTACGGACATAAGAACTAATGAAAAACTGTTTTTT.

This clone came up a few times. This chain uses TRBV6-5 with TRBJ2-1; D is unclear. V was clipped by 2 bases and J by 5 bases, with 7 bases between them. Germline V gene lookup returns CDR1 MNHEY and CDR2 SVGAGI. The CDR3 is 13 residues long. DNA of the CDR3: TGTGCCAGCAGTTACCCGGGTCACAATGAGCAGTTCTTC. It specifies CASSYPGHNEQFF.

V gene TRBV6-1 combines with J gene TRBJ1-1; 7 bases fit TRBD1. From germline, CDR1 is MNHNS and CDR2 SASEGT. V lost 11 bases and J lost 12; bases outside the gene matches: 9. CDR3 length equals 10 residues. Written as DNA, the CDR3 is TGTGCCCTCGTGTATAGGGGGCCTTTCTTT. Protein sequence: CALVYRGPFF.

The CDR3 bases are TGTGCCAGCAGCTTGGATGACTTACCGGAGGTTTATGGCTACACCTTC. It translates to CASSLDDLPEVYGYTF. V usage is TRBV5-5 and J usage is TRBJ1-2, with no clear D. Trimming took off 0 bases at V and 5 bases at J, with 17 bases between the two ends. Looked up from germline, CDR1 is SGHKS and CDR2 is YYEKEE (reference sequence). CDR3 length equals 16 residues.

The chain recombines TRBV27 with TRBJ1-1, with a tentative D call TRBD1 (5 bases). CDR3 length: 13 amino acids. V was clipped by 6 bases and J by 3 bases, with 11 bases between them. Germline-derived CDR1 and CDR2 are MNHEY and SMNVEV (reference sequence). The CDR3 sequence: CASRVKGDTEAFF. The CDR3 nucleotides read TGTGCCAGCAGGGTCAAAGGGGACACTGAAGCTTTCTTT.

The V gene is TRBV27, the J gene TRBJ1-6; 8 bases are a match to TRBD1. V was pared by 8 bases and J by 2 bases, with 8 bases of the junction left unmatched. CDR3 length: 16 amino acids. Germline values: CDR1 MNHEY, CDR2 SMNVEV (reference sequence). CDR3 sequence: CASLGAGGTYNSPLHF. The CDR3 nucleotides are TGTGCCAGCCTGGGGGCAGGGGGCACCTATAATTCACCCCTCCACTTT.

The chain is built from TRBV5-1 and TRBJ2-2; D is possibly TRBD1 (5 bases). CDR3 length: 16 residues. Germline V lookup: CDR1 SGHRS, CDR2 YFSETQ. The V end was cut by 2 bases, the J end by 0 bases, with 11 bases between. The CDR3 DNA follows: TGCGCCAGCAGCTTAGGGCAGGGCACGAACACCGGGGAGCTGTTTTTT. This codes for CASSLGQGTNTGELFF.

This chain joins TRBV10-3 and TRBJ1-2, with a weak D call TRBD1 (6 bases). This CDR3 spans 13 amino acids. Trimming left V 10 bases short and J 8 bases short, with 20 bases between. The germline V gene encodes CDR1 ENHRY and CDR2 SYGVKD. CDR3 amino acids: CATRTAPLQGYTF. The CDR3 nucleotides are TGTGCCACCAGGACAGCCCCTCTCCAGGGCTACACCTTC.

The rearrangement uses TRBV7-9 and TRBJ1-6, with 9 nucleotides matching TRBD1. The CDR3 contains 12 residues. The junction had 0 bases not matched to a gene; V was cut back by 8 bases and J by 7 bases. The germline CDR1 and CDR2 sequences are SEHNR and FQNEAQ (reference sequence). The CDR3 spells CASGTGNSPLHF. For the CDR3, the DNA is TGTGCCAGCGGGACAGGGAATTCACCCCTCCACTTT.

The rearrangement joins TRBV5-5 to TRBJ1-5; weak D call: TRBD1 (5 bases). The CDR3 contains 18 residues. Germline CDR1 reads SGHKS; CDR2 reads YYEKEE (reference sequence). V lost 5 bases to trimming and J lost 5 bases, with 26 bases between them. CDR3 sequence (DNA): TGTGCCAGCAGTCCTTACTGGGCAGGGTCTTTGATCGATCAGCCCCAGCATTTT. Translation: CASSPYWAGSLIDQPQHF.

The V gene is TRBV14, the J gene TRBJ2-7, with TRBD1 as a possible D gene (5 bases). Germline CDR1 is SGHDN and CDR2 is FVKESK. V was pared by 5 bases and J by 4 bases, with 15 bases between. The CDR3 sequence is 14 residues long. The CDR3 coding sequence is TGTGCCAGCAGCTACATAGGGGTAGAGTACGAGCAGTACTTC. As protein: CASSYIGVEYEQYF.

V usage is TRBV7-8 and J usage is TRBJ1-1, with 8 nucleotides matching TRBD1. From germline, CDR1 is SGHVS and CDR2 FQNEAQ. The CDR3 is 13 residues long. V shed 1 base and J 6 bases; nucleotides not matched to a gene: 1. CDR3 sequence reads: CASSLDRGAEAFF. Here the CDR3 DNA reads TGTGCCAGCAGCTTAGACAGGGGGGCTGAAGCTTTCTTT.

The V call is TRBV28, the J call TRBJ2-7; TRBD1 aligns across 8 bases. The germline gives CDR1 MDHEN, CDR2 SYDVKM. The CDR3 runs to 13 residues. V trimming: 7 bases; J trimming: 6 bases; junction bases outside the gene matches: 8. The DNA of the CDR3 is TGTGCCAGCAATAGGGCAGGGGGCTTCGAGCAGTACTTC. The encoded protein is CASNRAGGFEQYF.

The chain recombines TRBV7-9 with TRBJ2-7, with D maybe TRBD2 (5 bases). The germline V gene encodes CDR1 SEHNR and CDR2 FQNEAQ (reference sequence). The CDR3 loop spans 14 amino acids. Trimming cost V 0 bases and J 4 bases, with 10 bases left between them. CDR3 coding DNA: TGTGCCAGCAGCTTAGCGGGAGTGGCATACGAGCAGTACTTC. This codes for CASSLAGVAYEQYF.

The chain couples TRBV27 to TRBJ2-3; 9 nucleotides match TRBD1. The CDR3 sequence is 18 residues long. V was pared by 4 bases and J by 1 base, with 12 bases of the junction left unmatched. CDR1 is MNHEY and CDR2 is SMNVEV in the germline V gene (reference sequence). The CDR3 nucleotides read TGTGCCAGCAGTTCGAGGACGGGACAGGGACTGGGCACAGATACGCAGTATTTT. It specifies CASSSRTGQGLGTDTQYF.

As to this clone: One end of the junction varies from germline; a read error may be responsible. For the CDR3, the DNA is TGCAGCGTGGAAGTAAGGGGGGGCTACGAGCAGTACTTC. This codes for CSVEVRGGYEQYF. V is TRBV29-1 and J is TRBJ2-7; TRBD2 might be the D (7 bases). The CDR3 is made up of 13 amino acids. Germline V lookup: CDR1 SQVTM, CDR2 ANQGSEA.

A few counts support this clone. This sequence joins TRBV7-2 and TRBJ1-5, with unresolved D. The V and J ends lost 4 bases and 1 base respectively, with 5 bases between them. The V gene's germline CDR1 is SGHTA and CDR2 FQGNSA. There are 13 residues in the CDR3. The CDR3 DNA is TGTGCCAGCAGCTACTCCAGCAATCAGCCCCAGCATTTT. As protein: CASSYSSNQPQHF.

V and J are TRBV5-1 and TRBJ2-2; the match to TRBD1 covers 8 bases. The V and J ends lost 7 bases and 4 bases, in that order; junction bases with no gene match: 9. Per germline, CDR1 SGHRS and CDR2 YFSETQ. The CDR3 has 15 amino acids. The CDR3 reads CASGAGGAGTGELFF. The CDR3 bases are TGCGCCAGCGGGGCAGGGGGCGCTGGCACCGGGGAGCTGTTTTTT.